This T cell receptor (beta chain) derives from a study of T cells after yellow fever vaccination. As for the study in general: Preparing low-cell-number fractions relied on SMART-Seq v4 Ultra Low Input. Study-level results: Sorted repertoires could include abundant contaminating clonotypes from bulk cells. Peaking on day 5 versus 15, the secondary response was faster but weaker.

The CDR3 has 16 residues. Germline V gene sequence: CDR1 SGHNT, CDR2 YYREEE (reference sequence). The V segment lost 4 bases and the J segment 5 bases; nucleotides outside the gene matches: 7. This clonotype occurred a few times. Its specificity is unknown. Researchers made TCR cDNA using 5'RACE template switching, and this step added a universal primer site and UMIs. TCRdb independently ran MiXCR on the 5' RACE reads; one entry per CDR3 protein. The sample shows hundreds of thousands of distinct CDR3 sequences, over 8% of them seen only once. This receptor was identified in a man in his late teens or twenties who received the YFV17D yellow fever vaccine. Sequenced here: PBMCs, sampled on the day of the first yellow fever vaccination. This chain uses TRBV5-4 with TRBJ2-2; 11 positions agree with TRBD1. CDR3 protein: CASSRGQGAGTGELFF. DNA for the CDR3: TGTGCCAGCAGCCGAGGACAGGGGGCAGGGACCGGGGAGCTGTTTTTT.